The source of this TCR beta chain is a study of technical replicates of blood from a few donors. Repertoires were generated with immunoSEQ multiplex PCR, while TCRdb's copy carries only in-frame clones and drops some. The sample contains 95,000 to 100,000 clones, under 96% of which appear only once. Trimming removed 4 bases at V and 8 bases at J, with 11 bases between. There are 12 residues in the CDR3. In germline, CDR1 is SNHLY, CDR2 FYNNEI. The genes are TRBV2 and TRBJ1-2; D is perhaps TRBD1 (5 bases). Sequences were obtained from T cells isolated from PBMCs. The source of this sequence is a human donor in good health. CDR3 amino acids: CASSGGQFGYTF. The CDR3 bases are TGTGCCAGCAGTGGTGGACAATTCGGCTACACCTTC.